The clone carrying this TCR beta chain was seen many times. Its antigen is not known. The sample comes from a study of human T cells and chemical hapten exposure. Study details: Variation in per-sample TCR yields came mainly from small pooled library volume differences.

V lost 5 bases and J 2 bases, leaving 20 bases between the germline ends. The CDR3 runs 17 residues. CDR1 is SGHAT and CDR2 is FQNNGV in the germline V gene. In the library, unique molecular identifiers were attached to individual cDNA molecules. In TCRdb, the RACE reads were re-called with MiXCR into one record per CDR3 protein. The sample includes tens of thousands of distinct CDR3 sequences, around 10% of them seen just once. Time point in this sample: patch test 3, about 24 weeks after DPC sensitization. Documented treatment: therapeutic diphenylcyclopropenone sensitization with weekly scalp DPC. Study-level findings and limits: No shift was seen in TCRs above 1 in 1000 frequency with DPC sensitization. In comparison with controls, expanded TCRs gave rise to a significantly larger number of large CDR3 similarity clusters.

This TCR came from a woman aged 50 to 65 with alopecia areata. Some clones in this sample may be carry-over from other donors' samples. The gene calls are TRBV11-2 and TRBJ2-3; D gene ambiguous. The source material was whole blood, sampled in connection with sensitization to the hapten diphenylcyclopropenone (DPC). This CDR3 is CASSPRYTDLPTDTQYF. The CDR3 DNA follows: TGTGCCAGCAGCCCTCGTTACACAGACCTCCCCACAGATACGCAGTATTTT. The full variable domain, in which reference TRBV11-2 and TRBJ2-3 provide the parts outside the CDR3, is EAGVAQSPRYKIIEKRQSVAFWCNPISGHATLYWYQQILGQGPKLLIQFQNNGVVDDSQLPKDRFSAERLKGVDSTLKIQPAKLEDSAVYLCASSPRYTDLPTDTQYFGPGTRLTVL.